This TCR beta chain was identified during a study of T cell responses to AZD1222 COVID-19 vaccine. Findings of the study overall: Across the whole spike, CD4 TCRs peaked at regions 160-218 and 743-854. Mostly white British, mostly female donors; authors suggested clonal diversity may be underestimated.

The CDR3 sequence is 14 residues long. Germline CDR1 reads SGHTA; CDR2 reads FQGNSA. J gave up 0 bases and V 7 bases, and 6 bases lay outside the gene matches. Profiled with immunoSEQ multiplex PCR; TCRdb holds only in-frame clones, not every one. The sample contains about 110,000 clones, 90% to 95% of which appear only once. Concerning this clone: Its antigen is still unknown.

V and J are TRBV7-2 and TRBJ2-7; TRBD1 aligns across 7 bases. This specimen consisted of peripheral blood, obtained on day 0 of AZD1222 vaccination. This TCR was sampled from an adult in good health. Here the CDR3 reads CASMEGGFSYEQYF. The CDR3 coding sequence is TGTGCCAGCATGGAAGGGGGCTTCTCCTACGAGCAGTACTTC.